Presented here are 6 T cell receptor beta chains from one specimen sequenced in a study of blood T cells in healthy people across ages. Primed by a sample-barcoded 5' primer and a J-beta primer mix, a second PCR proceeded for roughly 6 to 12 cycles. TCRdb re-called the 5' RACE reads through MiXCR, storing one row per CDR3 protein. The sample has about a million distinct CDR3 sequences, under 40% seen once; the top ten hold about 12%. The sample comprised blood. These receptors all come from a man aged 18-30 years in good health.

The table lists this clonotype with a few counts. The junction does not match germline at one end; this may be a read error. The V and J genes are TRBV7-2 and TRBJ2-2; D is possibly TRBD2 (6 bases). The germline V gene has CDR1 SGHTA and CDR2 FQGNSA. The CDR3 is 14 amino acids. The chain's CDR3 is CASSLERGSGELFF. The CDR3 coding sequence is TGTGCCAGCAGTTTAGAACGGGGGTCCGGGGAGCTGTTTTTT.

This clonotype has more than one count but fewer than ten. The J gene is TRBJ2-1, the V gene TRBV29-1, with a weak D call TRBD1 (6 bases). In germline, CDR1 is SQVTM, CDR2 ANQGSEA. V was pared by 8 bases and J by 4 bases, with 9 bases between. The CDR3 contains 11 residues. In DNA, the CDR3 is TGCAGCTTTGGACAGTACAATGAGCAGTTCTTC. Translation gives CSFGQYNEQFF.

The sample holds a few counts of this clonotype. Here the CDR3 DNA reads TGTGCCAGCAGCCCTTACAACAGGGACTTGGAGGAGACCCAGTACTTC. Its translation: CASSPYNRDLEETQYF. The chain links TRBV28 to TRBJ2-5, with D perhaps matching TRBD1 or TRBD2 (6 bases each). V lost 6 bases and J 5 bases, leaving 22 bases between the germline ends. Germline-derived CDR1 and CDR2 are MDHEN and SYDVKM. The CDR3 totals 16 residues.

The rearrangement links TRBV4-3 to TRBJ1-2, with D perhaps matching TRBD1 (5 bases). The germline CDR1 and CDR2 sequences are LGHNA and YSLEER. Trimming took 0 bases from V and 1 from J, leaving 15 bases between them. This CDR3 region has 17 residues. CDR3 DNA sequence: TGCGCCAGCAGCCAAGATTTGGGGACGGCGGGTAACTATGGCTACACCTTC. Protein sequence: CASSQDLGTAGNYGYTF.

DNA of the CDR3: TGTGCCAGCAGTTACCCCTCGTTTAACCGGGACAGGGGCCTCAATCAGCCCCAGCATTTT. It yields the protein CASSYPSFNRDRGLNQPQHF. The chain employs TRBV6-2 or TRBV6-3 and TRBJ1-5, with 10 bases lining up with TRBD1. The CDR3 is 20 residues long. CDR1 and CDR2 (germline): MNHEY, SVGEGT. The trim removed 2 bases at V and 3 bases at J, leaving 16 bases unmatched.

The chain joins TRBV29-1 to TRBJ1-2; 8 bases are shared with TRBD1. CDR3 length: 13 residues. V shed 6 bases and J 3 bases; nucleotides not matched to a gene: 6. Germline loops: CDR1 SQVTM, CDR2 ANQGSEA. CDR3 loop: CSVAGGEDYGYTF. DNA of the CDR3: TGCAGCGTGGCAGGGGGCGAGGACTATGGCTACACCTTC.